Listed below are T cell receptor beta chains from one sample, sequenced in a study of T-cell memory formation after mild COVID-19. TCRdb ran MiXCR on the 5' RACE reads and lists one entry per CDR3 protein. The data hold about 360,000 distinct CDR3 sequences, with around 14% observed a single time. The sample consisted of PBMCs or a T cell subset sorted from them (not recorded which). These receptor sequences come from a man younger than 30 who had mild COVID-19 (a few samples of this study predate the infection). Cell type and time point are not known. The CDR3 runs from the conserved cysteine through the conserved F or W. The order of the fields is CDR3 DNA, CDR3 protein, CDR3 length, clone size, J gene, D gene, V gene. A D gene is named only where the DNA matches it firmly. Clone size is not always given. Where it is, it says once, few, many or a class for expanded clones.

CDR3nt: TGTGCCAGCAGCTCGCAGGGGAGTTCTGGAAACACCATATATTTT
CDR3aa: CASSSQGSSGNTIYF
len: 15
abundance: few
j_gene: TRBJ1-3
d_gene: NA
v_gene: TRBV7-9

CDR3nt: TGTGCCAGCCGTGCCTACAGGGGGAGCTCCTACGAGCAGTACTTC
CDR3aa: CASRAYRGSSYEQYF
len: 15
abundance: few
j_gene: TRBJ2-7
d_gene: TRBD1
v_gene: TRBV6-5

CDR3nt: TGTGCCAGCAGCCAGACCGGTAGCCCCCCAGATACGCAGTATTTT
CDR3aa: CASSQTGSPPDTQYF
len: 15
abundance: many
j_gene: TRBJ2-3
d_gene: NA
v_gene: TRBV7-2

CDR3nt: TGTGCCAGCAGTTTCAAGGACAGGGGCTACAATGAGCAGTTCTTC
CDR3aa: CASSFKDRGYNEQFF
len: 15
abundance: NA
j_gene: TRBJ2-1
d_gene: TRBD1
v_gene: TRBV27

CDR3nt: TGCGCCAGCTGTTCCGGGACAGTACCCTTCTACGAGCAGTACTTC
CDR3aa: CASCSGTVPFYEQYF
len: 15
abundance: NA
j_gene: TRBJ2-7
d_gene: TRBD1
v_gene: TRBV5-1

CDR3nt: TGTGCCAGCAGCTTAGAAGGGCAAGGGAGGGCACCCCTCCACTTT
CDR3aa: CASSLEGQGRAPLHF
len: 15
abundance: many
j_gene: TRBJ1-6
d_gene: NA
v_gene: TRBV7-2

CDR3nt: TGTGCCAGCCGGACAACTCTGGACACCGGGGAGCTGTTTTTT
CDR3aa: CASRTTLDTGELFF
len: 14
abundance: NA
j_gene: TRBJ2-2
d_gene: NA
v_gene: TRBV28

CDR3nt: TGTGCCAGCAGTCACGGGGGGAGCGGACGCACAGATACGCAGTATTTT
CDR3aa: CASSHGGSGRTDTQYF
len: 16
abundance: NA
j_gene: TRBJ2-3
d_gene: TRBD2
v_gene: TRBV11-2

CDR3nt: TGTGCCAGCAGCCCTCGGACCGAAAACATTCAGTACTTC
CDR3aa: CASSPRTENIQYF
len: 13
abundance: NA
j_gene: TRBJ2-4
d_gene: NA
v_gene: TRBV7-2

CDR3nt: TGTGCCAGCAGCCCGGAGGTAAAGACCCAGTACTTC
CDR3aa: CASSPEVKTQYF
len: 12
abundance: NA
j_gene: TRBJ2-5
d_gene: NA
v_gene: TRBV7-9

CDR3nt: TGTGCCGCCTACCCCTCTGAGCAGATCTATGAAGCTTTCTTT
CDR3aa: CAAYPSEQIYEAFF
len: 14
abundance: NA
j_gene: TRBJ1-1
d_gene: NA
v_gene: TRBV6-5

CDR3nt: TGTGCCAGCAGTTTTTTGGGGGCGGGCGGCTACACCTTC
CDR3aa: CASSFLGAGGYTF
len: 13
abundance: NA
j_gene: TRBJ1-2
d_gene: NA
v_gene: TRBV12-3/TRBV12-4

CDR3nt: TGTGCCAGCTCACCAGGGACAGGGTACATAGAGACCCAGTACTTC
CDR3aa: CASSPGTGYIETQYF
len: 15
abundance: few
j_gene: TRBJ2-5
d_gene: TRBD1
v_gene: TRBV18

CDR3nt: TGCAGCGTTGAAAGTAAAACCCACAATGAGCAGTTCTTC
CDR3aa: CSVESKTHNEQFF
len: 13
abundance: NA
j_gene: TRBJ2-1
d_gene: NA
v_gene: TRBV29-1

CDR3nt: TGTGCCAGCAGCTTGGGGAGCAGGGTCGGCACCGGGGAGCTGTTTTTT
CDR3aa: CASSLGSRVGTGELFF
len: 16
abundance: few
j_gene: TRBJ2-2
d_gene: NA
v_gene: TRBV11-2

CDR3nt: TGTGCCAGCAGTGGGGGGGGGAGCTCCTACAATGAGCAGTTCTTC
CDR3aa: CASSGGGSSYNEQFF
len: 15
abundance: many
j_gene: TRBJ2-1
d_gene: TRBD2
v_gene: TRBV2

CDR3nt: TGTGCCAGCACCCGACCGTCGGACACTGAAGCTTTCTTT
CDR3aa: CASTRPSDTEAFF
len: 13
abundance: NA
j_gene: TRBJ1-1
d_gene: NA
v_gene: TRBV7-9

CDR3nt: TGTGCCAGCAGCAAAGTGGGTAGCAATCAGCCCCAGCATTTT
CDR3aa: CASSKVGSNQPQHF
len: 14
abundance: NA
j_gene: TRBJ1-5
d_gene: NA
v_gene: TRBV21-1

CDR3nt: TGTGCCACCAGTGATAGACAGGGTTTTCTCAATGAGCAGTTCTTC
CDR3aa: CATSDRQGFLNEQFF
len: 15
abundance: few
j_gene: TRBJ2-1
d_gene: TRBD1
v_gene: TRBV24-1

CDR3nt: TGTGCCAGCAGCTTAACGGGGCTCCAAGAGACCCAGTACTTC
CDR3aa: CASSLTGLQETQYF
len: 14
abundance: few
j_gene: TRBJ2-5
d_gene: NA
v_gene: TRBV7-3

CDR3nt: TGCAGTGCTAGAGTAGGTGGGGGGGTGAGCACTGAAGCTTTCTTT
CDR3aa: CSARVGGGVSTEAFF
len: 15
abundance: many
j_gene: TRBJ1-1
d_gene: NA
v_gene: TRBV20-1

CDR3nt: TGCGCCAGCAGCCAAGGGACAGCTAACTATGGCTACACCTTC
CDR3aa: CASSQGTANYGYTF
len: 14
abundance: few
j_gene: TRBJ1-2
d_gene: NA
v_gene: TRBV4-1

CDR3nt: TGTGCCACCACGCCGGGACAGGGATCAGATACGCAGTATTTT
CDR3aa: CATTPGQGSDTQYF
len: 14
abundance: many
j_gene: TRBJ2-3
d_gene: TRBD1
v_gene: TRBV27

CDR3nt: TGTGCCAGCAGTTTCGCGGGGGGGATCTACAATGAGCAGTTCTTC
CDR3aa: CASSFAGGIYNEQFF
len: 15
abundance: few
j_gene: TRBJ2-1
d_gene: TRBD2
v_gene: TRBV12-3/TRBV12-4

CDR3nt: TGCAGTGCTAGGGACCCCGTGGGCTCTGGAAACACCATATATTTT
CDR3aa: CSARDPVGSGNTIYF
len: 15
abundance: NA
j_gene: TRBJ1-3
d_gene: NA
v_gene: TRBV20-1

CDR3nt: TGTGCCAGCTCACCCGGGCCGAACACCGGGGAGCTGTTTTTT
CDR3aa: CASSPGPNTGELFF
len: 14
abundance: many
j_gene: TRBJ2-2
d_gene: NA
v_gene: TRBV7-3

CDR3nt: TGTGCCAGCAGCACCTCCGGGACCCAGTACTTC
CDR3aa: CASSTSGTQYF
len: 11
abundance: many
j_gene: TRBJ2-5
d_gene: NA
v_gene: TRBV5-6

CDR3nt: TGTGCCAGCAGCTACCCCGCCCTAGCGGGGGGGACAGATACGCAGTATTTT
CDR3aa: CASSYPALAGGTDTQYF
len: 17
abundance: few
j_gene: TRBJ2-3
d_gene: TRBD2
v_gene: TRBV7-3

CDR3nt: TGTGCCAGCAGTCAGCGGGACGAGGGCGAGCAGTACTTC
CDR3aa: CASSQRDEGEQYF
len: 13
abundance: NA
j_gene: TRBJ2-7
d_gene: TRBD2
v_gene: TRBV6-5

CDR3nt: TGTGCCAGCTCACGACGGGGGGACGCAAGCACAGATACGCAGTATTTT
CDR3aa: CASSRRGDASTDTQYF
len: 16
abundance: NA
j_gene: TRBJ2-3
d_gene: TRBD2
v_gene: TRBV18

CDR3nt: TGTGCCAGCAGTTTTCGGGGCAGGGGGCCAGGTCAGCCCCAGCATTTT
CDR3aa: CASSFRGRGPGQPQHF
len: 16
abundance: NA
j_gene: TRBJ1-5
d_gene: TRBD1
v_gene: TRBV28

CDR3nt: TGTGCCAGCAGACTCGGGGGGGGCGAGCAGTTCTTC
CDR3aa: CASRLGGGEQFF
len: 12
abundance: few
j_gene: TRBJ2-1
d_gene: TRBD2
v_gene: TRBV12-3/TRBV12-4

CDR3nt: TGTGCCAGCAGCTCTAATCCAGGACGATCACCCCTCCACTTT
CDR3aa: CASSSNPGRSPLHF
len: 14
abundance: NA
j_gene: TRBJ1-6
d_gene: NA
v_gene: TRBV5-4

CDR3nt: TGTGCCAGCACCGCGAGGGGCAGGCGAGACGCGCAGTATTTT
CDR3aa: CASTARGRRDAQYF
len: 14
abundance: NA
j_gene: TRBJ2-3
d_gene: NA
v_gene: TRBV9

CDR3nt: TGTGCCTGGAGTCTTTCAGGGGCCTACAATGAGCAGTTCTTC
CDR3aa: CAWSLSGAYNEQFF
len: 14
abundance: few
j_gene: TRBJ2-1
d_gene: NA
v_gene: TRBV30

CDR3nt: TGTGCCAGTAGCCAACAAGTCGGCACTGAAGCTTTCTTT
CDR3aa: CASSQQVGTEAFF
len: 13
abundance: NA
j_gene: TRBJ1-1
d_gene: NA
v_gene: TRBV19

CDR3nt: TGTGCCAGCAGCCCTGGGGGATGGTCAGGGCCCTCCTCTGGAAACACCATATATTTT
CDR3aa: CASSPGGWSGPSSGNTIYF
len: 19
abundance: many
j_gene: TRBJ1-3
d_gene: NA
v_gene: TRBV7-9

CDR3nt: TGCGCCAGCAGCTTGGTACCGGGAGCTGAAGCTTTCTTT
CDR3aa: CASSLVPGAEAFF
len: 13
abundance: NA
j_gene: TRBJ1-1
d_gene: NA
v_gene: TRBV5-1

CDR3nt: TGTGCCAGTAGTATGCGACAGGGCTACAATGAGCAGTTCTTC
CDR3aa: CASSMRQGYNEQFF
len: 14
abundance: few
j_gene: TRBJ2-1
d_gene: TRBD1
v_gene: TRBV19

CDR3nt: TGTGCCAGCAGCTTAAACCGGGATACCAACACTGAAGCTTTCTTT
CDR3aa: CASSLNRDTNTEAFF
len: 15
abundance: NA
j_gene: TRBJ1-1
d_gene: NA
v_gene: TRBV7-3

CDR3nt: TGTGCCAGCAGCCTCCGGGACGTATCTAACTATGGCTACACCTTC
CDR3aa: CASSLRDVSNYGYTF
len: 15
abundance: NA
j_gene: TRBJ1-2
d_gene: NA
v_gene: TRBV4-2

CDR3nt: TGCGCCAGCAGCTCAGGGGAGGAAAAACTGTTTTTT
CDR3aa: CASSSGEEKLFF
len: 12
abundance: few
j_gene: TRBJ1-4
d_gene: NA
v_gene: TRBV4-1

CDR3nt: TGTGCCAGCAGCTTGGAGTTGACAGGGGGTCACATTCAGTACTTC
CDR3aa: CASSLELTGGHIQYF
len: 15
abundance: few
j_gene: TRBJ2-4
d_gene: TRBD1
v_gene: TRBV5-6

CDR3nt: TGTGCCAGCAGTCCTAGCGCCCTCGTAGAGTACTTC
CDR3aa: CASSPSALVEYF
len: 12
abundance: few
j_gene: TRBJ2-5
d_gene: NA
v_gene: TRBV7-8

CDR3nt: TGCGCCAGCAGCTTGTTTCACTACAATGAGCAGTTCTTC
CDR3aa: CASSLFHYNEQFF
len: 13
abundance: NA
j_gene: TRBJ2-1
d_gene: NA
v_gene: TRBV5-1

CDR3nt: TGCGCCAGCAGCCCGAATACGAGGATTACCGGGGAGCTGTTTTTT
CDR3aa: CASSPNTRITGELFF
len: 15
abundance: many
j_gene: TRBJ2-2
d_gene: NA
v_gene: TRBV5-1

CDR3nt: TGTGCCAGCAGCCCACAGGGGGGGCTCTCCTACGAGCAGTACTTC
CDR3aa: CASSPQGGLSYEQYF
len: 15
abundance: NA
j_gene: TRBJ2-7
d_gene: NA
v_gene: TRBV7-2

CDR3nt: TGTGCCACCGACGGAAGCTCTGGAAACACCATATATTTT
CDR3aa: CATDGSSGNTIYF
len: 13
abundance: NA
j_gene: TRBJ1-3
d_gene: NA
v_gene: TRBV25-1

CDR3nt: TGTGCCAGCACCACAGGAAGTTATTCCCATCAGCCCCAGCATTTT
CDR3aa: CASTTGSYSHQPQHF
len: 15
abundance: NA
j_gene: TRBJ1-5
d_gene: NA
v_gene: TRBV7-2

CDR3nt: TGTGCCAGCAGCGGAAAGCTGCCGAACACCGGGGAGCTGTTTTTT
CDR3aa: CASSGKLPNTGELFF
len: 15
abundance: many
j_gene: TRBJ2-2
d_gene: NA
v_gene: TRBV9

CDR3nt: TGTGCCAGCAGCCACCTAGCCCAAGAGACCCAGTACTTC
CDR3aa: CASSHLAQETQYF
len: 13
abundance: NA
j_gene: TRBJ2-5
d_gene: NA
v_gene: TRBV7-9

CDR3nt: TGCGCCAGCAGCCCAGGGGACAAACCGGTGCATGAGCAGTTCTTC
CDR3aa: CASSPGDKPVHEQFF
len: 15
abundance: few
j_gene: TRBJ2-1
d_gene: NA
v_gene: TRBV4-1

CDR3nt: TGTGCCAGTAGTACCCCAATGGAGTTTAGCAATCAGCCCCAGCATTTT
CDR3aa: CASSTPMEFSNQPQHF
len: 16
abundance: many
j_gene: TRBJ1-5
d_gene: NA
v_gene: TRBV19

CDR3nt: TGTGCCAGCAGCACGGACAGGGTGTGGACTGAAGCTTTCTTT
CDR3aa: CASSTDRVWTEAFF
len: 14
abundance: NA
j_gene: TRBJ1-1
d_gene: TRBD1
v_gene: TRBV7-2

CDR3nt: TGTGCCAGCAGCTCACAGGGGGCGGATTCACCCCTCCACTTT
CDR3aa: CASSSQGADSPLHF
len: 14
abundance: few
j_gene: TRBJ1-6
d_gene: TRBD1
v_gene: TRBV7-9

CDR3nt: TGTGCCAGCAGCTCCTTAACTAGCGGGGAAGAGACCCAGTACTTC
CDR3aa: CASSSLTSGEETQYF
len: 15
abundance: few
j_gene: TRBJ2-5
d_gene: TRBD2
v_gene: TRBV5-4

CDR3nt: TGTGCCAGCAGCCGTAGCCCGACTAGCACAGATACGCAGTATTTT
CDR3aa: CASSRSPTSTDTQYF
len: 15
abundance: few
j_gene: TRBJ2-3
d_gene: NA
v_gene: TRBV3-1

CDR3nt: TGTGCCTGGAGTGCTGGGGGAAGCAACTCTGGAAACACCATATATTTT
CDR3aa: CAWSAGGSNSGNTIYF
len: 16
abundance: few
j_gene: TRBJ1-3
d_gene: NA
v_gene: TRBV30

CDR3nt: TGTGCCAGCAGCAAAGAGGCCGGGCCTTGCGGCAATCAGCCCCAGCATTTT
CDR3aa: CASSKEAGPCGNQPQHF
len: 17
abundance: NA
j_gene: TRBJ1-5
d_gene: NA
v_gene: TRBV21-1

CDR3nt: TGTGCCAGCAGTGACCAGGGCCCGGGCACAGATACGCAGTATTTT
CDR3aa: CASSDQGPGTDTQYF
len: 15
abundance: NA
j_gene: TRBJ2-3
d_gene: NA
v_gene: TRBV25-1